These 19 T cell receptor beta chains were sequenced from one sample in a study of T cell repertoires in cytomegalovirus infection. TCRdb re-called the reads with MiXCR, one entry per CDR3 protein. This table has roughly 720,000 distinct CDR3 sequences, roughly 36% appearing once. Sequencing was carried out using PBMCs. Receptors were obtained from a human donor in good health (CMV status not recorded). Some clones in this sample may be carry-over from other donors' samples.

V usage is TRBV28 and J usage is TRBJ1-2, with 11 bases lining up with TRBD1. CDR3 size: 20 residues. V shed 1 base and J 2 bases; nucleotides not matched to a gene: 15. Germline values: CDR1 MDHEN, CDR2 SYDVKM. The DNA of the CDR3 is TGTGCCAGCAGTTTATTGGTCCGTTGGGGACAGGGGGAATCGAACTATGGCTACACCTTC. Translation: CASSLLVRWGQGESNYGYTF.

The chain is built from TRBV27 and TRBJ1-4; no firm D call. The germline CDR1 and CDR2 sequences are MNHEY and SMNVEV (reference sequence). The CDR3 consists of 13 residues. With 6 bases removed from V and 0 bases from J, the gap between germline ends came to 5 bases. The CDR3 spells CASRSATNEKLFF. Written as DNA, the CDR3 is TGTGCCAGCAGATCGGCAACTAATGAAAAACTGTTTTTT. The full variable domain, with the rest looked up from reference TRBV27 and TRBJ1-4, is EAQVTQNPRYLITVTGKKLTVTCSQNMNHEYMSWYRQDPGLGLRQIYYSMNVEVTDKGDVPEGYKVSRKEKRNFPLILESPSPNQTSLYFCASRSATNEKLFFGSGTQLSVL.

This clonotype was counted between two and nine times. This sequence joins TRBV7-9 and TRBJ1-5; D possibly corresponds to TRBD1 (5 bases). CDR1 SEHNR and CDR2 FQNEAQ come from the germline V gene (reference sequence). The CDR3 spans 17 residues. The V gene lost 1 base and the J gene lost 3 bases, with 16 bases spanning the gap. The CDR3 here is CASSLGMQGRSNQPQHF. CDR3 nucleotide sequence: TGTGCCAGCAGCTTAGGGATGCAGGGAAGGTCCAATCAGCCCCAGCATTTT.

The table lists this clonotype with a few counts. V usage is TRBV24-1 and J usage is TRBJ2-2, with 8 positions matching TRBD2. Per germline, CDR1 KGHDR and CDR2 SFDVKD. The CDR3 consists of 15 residues. After removal of 4 bases from V and 5 bases from J, the junction contained 5 bases not matched to a gene. The CDR3 nucleotides read TGTGCCACCAGTGAAGGACGGGGGGGAACCGGGGAGCTGTTTTTT. It is translated as CATSEGRGGTGELFF.

The chain recombines TRBV28 with TRBJ2-2; 8 bases match TRBD1. The germline CDR1 and CDR2 sequences are MDHEN and SYDVKM. V dropped 1 base and J dropped 5; count of bases not matched to a gene: 6. The CDR3 consists of 16 residues. The CDR3 spells CASSLSPTGVTGELFF. DNA of the CDR3: TGTGCCAGCAGTTTATCTCCGACAGGGGTGACCGGGGAGCTGTTTTTT.

This clonotype turned up a few times. V usage is TRBV28 and J usage is TRBJ2-5; TRBD2 agrees at 12 bases. This CDR3 region has 15 residues. The germline V gene encodes CDR1 MDHEN and CDR2 SYDVKM. The V segment lost 6 bases and the J segment 5 bases; nucleotides outside the gene matches: 7. The CDR3 coding sequence is TGTGCCAGCAGCCGGACTAGCGGGGACTCCGAGACCCAGTACTTC. Protein sequence: CASSRTSGDSETQYF.

This clonotype was observed a few times. The gene calls are TRBV4-2 and TRBJ2-4; D uncertain. Germline V gives CDR1 LGHNA, CDR2 YNFKEQ. The CDR3 spans 12 residues. The V and J ends lost 4 bases and 7 bases respectively, with 8 bases between them. The CDR3 DNA sequence: TGTGCCAGCAGCCCGTATGGGAACATTCAGTACTTC. It encodes CASSPYGNIQYF.

The chain joins TRBV19 to TRBJ1-3; no clear D gene. Trimming left V 6 bases short and J 2 bases short, with 11 bases between. The CDR3 contains 14 residues. Germline lookup yields CDR1 LNHDA and CDR2 SQIVND (reference sequence). This CDR3 reads CASRTSFAGNTIYF. CDR3 nucleotides: TGTGCCAGTAGGACTTCGTTTGCTGGAAACACCATATATTTT.

The chain uses TRBV20-1 and TRBJ2-4; 8 bases match TRBD1. Germline V lookup: CDR1 DFQATT, CDR2 SNEGSKA (reference sequence). The CDR3 loop spans 14 amino acids. The CDR3 DNA sequence: TGCACCGCAGAGACAGGGGAAGCCAAAAACATTCAGTACTTC. It encodes CTAETGEAKNIQYF.

This clonotype was seen ten or more times. This rearrangement joins TRBV7-2 to TRBJ2-7; D perhaps matches TRBD2 (5 bases). Trimming shortened V by 6 bases and J by 3 bases, and 6 bases separated the two germline ends. The CDR3 loop spans 11 amino acids. The germline gives CDR1 SGHTA, CDR2 FQGNSA. The CDR3 DNA reads as TGTGCCAGCAGAGAGGGCTACGAGCAGTACTTC. It is translated as CASREGYEQYF.

This clonotype has just a few counts. This sequence joins TRBV4-2 and TRBJ2-3; 14 bases agree with TRBD2. CDR3 size: 17 residues. V was pared by 0 bases and J by 4 bases, with 3 bases of the junction left unmatched. In germline, CDR1 is LGHNA, CDR2 YNFKEQ. The CDR3 sequence is CASSQETSGGAADTQYF. CDR3 DNA sequence: TGTGCCAGCAGCCAAGAGACTAGCGGGGGGGCGGCAGATACGCAGTATTTT.

A remark on this clonotype: Mismatch with germline at one junction end may stem from a read error. This sequence joins TRBV12-3 or TRBV12-4 and TRBJ1-1; D unclear. This CDR3 spans 11 amino acids. The CDR3 DNA follows: TGTGCCCGCAGTCCGGGGACTGAAGCTTTCTTT. This gives the protein CARSPGTEAFF.

Comment on this clonotype: Here the CDR3 omits its conserved ending phenylalanine or tryptophan, so a read error is the likely source. The chain has TRBV2 and TRBJ2-6; TRBD2 is a possible D gene (5 bases). The CDR3 is 14 amino acids. V was trimmed by 5 bases and J by 7 bases, leaving 12 bases between them. Germline-derived CDR1 and CDR2 are SNHLY and FYNNEI. The CDR3 coding sequence is TGTGCCAGCAGTTATTACGGGGTAGCCAACGTCCTGACTTGC. Amino acids: CASSYYGVANVLTC.

V is TRBV7-9 and J is TRBJ2-1, with TRBD2 matching 12 bases. CDR3 length equals 15 residues. J lost 5 bases, V lost 5 bases, and 4 bases had no gene match. Germline loops: CDR1 SEHNR, CDR2 FQNEAQ (reference sequence). The CDR3 bases are TGTGCCAGCAGCCGATCTAGCGGGGGGGACAATGAGCAGTTCTTC. As protein: CASSRSSGGDNEQFF.

The chain employs TRBV27 and TRBJ2-7; 10 bases line up with TRBD2. V lost 5 bases to trimming and J lost 5 bases; unmatched junction nucleotides: 12. From germline, CDR1 is MNHEY and CDR2 SMNVEV (reference sequence). The CDR3 contains 16 residues. The DNA for the CDR3 is TGTGCCAGCAGTCCCTCTAGCGGGAGATATCTCCACGAGCAGTACTTC. It encodes CASSPSSGRYLHEQYF.

In its sample, this clonotype was seen once. A read error may produce the germline difference seen at one junction end. The chain employs TRBV19 and TRBJ2-3, with 7 bases fitting TRBD2. The CDR3 has 13 amino acids. Germline lookup yields CDR1 LNHDA and CDR2 SQIVND (reference sequence). The CDR3 protein is CARRIAGTDTQYF. In nucleotides, the CDR3 is TGTGCCAGGAGGATAGCGGGCACAGATACTCAGTATTTT.

The genes are TRBV28 and TRBJ1-6; 8 bases agree with TRBD1. This CDR3 is built from 17 residues. Germline trimming cut 4 bases from V and 7 bases from J; bases unmatched to any gene: 12. CDR1 and CDR2 (germline): MDHEN, SYDVKM. The CDR3 nucleotides read TGTGCCAGCAGTTGGACGAAACAGGGGGACCCAAATTCACCCCTCCACTTT. Translated, it gives CASSWTKQGDPNSPLHF.

This clonotype was counted a few times. The rearrangement uses TRBV12-3 or TRBV12-4 and TRBJ1-1; D unclear. The V end was cut by 6 bases, the J end by 1 base, with 12 bases between. There are 14 residues in the CDR3. CDR3 protein: CASSPPPGNTEAFF. The CDR3 coding sequence is TGTGCCAGCAGCCCACCCCCCGGGAACACTGAAGCTTTCTTT.

This clonotype showed up just a few times. The CDR3 DNA sequence: TGTGCCGGAGGGAGTACAGATACGCAGTATTTT. This translates into CAGGSTDTQYF. The V call is TRBV7-9, the J call TRBJ2-3; D is possibly TRBD2 (6 bases). Looked up from germline, CDR1 is SEHNR and CDR2 is FQNEAQ (reference sequence). The CDR3 loop spans 11 amino acids. Trimming removed 11 bases at V and 3 bases at J, with 9 bases between.